Following are 13 T cell receptor beta chains from one sample sequenced in a study of cytomegalovirus exposure and HLA in healthy donors. Primers included in the PCR were 60 Vbeta and 13 Jbeta primers. Assay used: immunoSEQ multiplex PCR; TCRdb lists only in-frame clones, some missing. The sample includes about 150,000 clones. The sequenced sample consisted of PBMCs. The receptors were sampled from a woman aged 50 to 60 in good health and CMV-seronegative.

The CDR3 sequence is CASSFILPRDSSNQPQHF. CDR3 DNA: TGTGCCAGCAGCTTCATACTCCCCAGGGACTCGAGCAATCAGCCCCAGCATTTT. V and J are TRBV5-6 and TRBJ1-5, with a weak D call TRBD1 (5 bases). This CDR3 has 18 amino acids. Germline V gene data show CDR1 as SGHDT and CDR2 as YYEEEE. The germline V and J ends were trimmed by 2 bases and 1 base, with 19 bases remaining between them.

This chain's CDR3 is CASSQEHTLDYGYTF. CDR3 nucleotides: TGTGCCAGCAGCCAAGAACATACCCTTGACTATGGCTACACCTTC. The chain has TRBV4-2 and TRBJ1-2; no definite D call. Trimming cost V 0 bases and J 3 bases, with 11 bases left between them. CDR1 is LGHNA, CDR2 YNFKEQ, per germline. The CDR3 is 15 amino acids.

This chain links TRBV19 with TRBJ2-7; TRBD1 agrees at 7 bases. Germline V lookup: CDR1 LNHDA, CDR2 SQIVND (reference sequence). This CDR3 comprises 15 residues. V gave up 0 bases and J gave up 2 bases; unmatched junction bases: 4. The CDR3 sequence: CASSIETGTPYEQYF. In DNA, the CDR3 is TGTGCCAGTAGTATAGAGACAGGGACCCCCTACGAGCAGTACTTC.

J is TRBJ1-3 and V is TRBV5-1; D not resolved. CDR1 is SGHRS, CDR2 YFSETQ, per germline. There are 16 residues in the CDR3. Trimming removed 4 bases from V and 4 bases from J, with 18 bases in between. This chain's CDR3 is CASSTAGEVAGNTIYF. CDR3 bases: TGCGCCAGCAGCACTGCTGGGGAAGTAGCGGGAAACACCATATATTTT.

The chain has TRBV28 and TRBJ1-1, with 10 bases identical to TRBD1. CDR3 length: 12 amino acids. The V segment lost 2 bases and the J segment 12 bases; nucleotides outside the gene matches: 3. Germline V CDR1 and CDR2: MDHEN, SYDVKM. CDR3 bases: TGTGCCAGCAGTTTAGACAGGGGGCGAACTTTCTTT. It encodes CASSLDRGRTFF.

The V gene is TRBV7-2, the J gene TRBJ2-7; tentative D call: TRBD2 (5 bases). Germline-derived CDR1 and CDR2 are SGHTA and FQGNSA. The CDR3 is 14 residues long. Trimming took off 0 bases at V and 9 bases at J, with 15 bases between the two ends. The CDR3 region has the DNA TGTGCCAGCAGCTTAGCACTGAGCGGCCTGGGGCAGTACTTC. Its translation: CASSLALSGLGQYF.

The chain joins TRBV9 to TRBJ2-6, with no clear D. Germline V lookup: CDR1 SGDLS, CDR2 YYNGEE. Trimming cost V 1 base and J 1 base, with 3 bases left between them. This CDR3 spans 14 amino acids. Here the CDR3 DNA reads TGTGCCAGCAGCGTACAGTCTGGGGCCAACGTCCTGACTTTC. This encodes CASSVQSGANVLTF.

V usage is TRBV5-6 and J usage is TRBJ1-5; D uncertain. The germline gives CDR1 SGHDT, CDR2 YYEEEE. CDR3 length: 12 amino acids. Trimming removed 1 base from V and 9 bases from J, with 8 bases in between. The CDR3 DNA reads TGTGCCAGCAGCTTGTCCGGTTCGCCCCAGCATTTT. Amino acid sequence: CASSLSGSPQHF. Based on the CDR3 plus reference TRBV5-6 and TRBJ1-5, the full variable domain is DAGVTQSPTHLIKTRGQQVTLRCSPKSGHDTVSWYQQALGQGPQFIFQYYEEEERQRGNFPDRFSGHQFPNYSSELNVNALLLGDSALYLCASSLSGSPQHFGDGTRLSIL.

The chain links TRBV25-1 to TRBJ1-1, with TRBD1 matching over 9 bases. Germline V gene data show CDR1 as MGHDK and CDR2 as SYGVNS. The CDR3 sequence is 15 residues long. With 3 bases clipped from V and 2 bases from J, the junction kept 4 bases outside the gene matches. The CDR3 DNA reads TGTGCCAGCAGTGAGCCGACAGGGGGAAACACTGAAGCTTTCTTT. Translating it yields CASSEPTGGNTEAFF.

This rearrangement joins TRBV5-6 to TRBJ2-2, with TRBD2 matching over 7 bases. The germline V gene encodes CDR1 SGHDT and CDR2 YYEEEE. The CDR3 is 16 residues long. Trimming took 4 bases from V and 3 from J; bases not matched to a gene: 9. CDR3 region: CASSPTGGWDTGELFF. CDR3 nucleotides: TGTGCCAGCAGCCCCACGGGGGGTTGGGACACCGGGGAGCTGTTTTTT.

V and J are TRBV7-2 and TRBJ1-5, with no clear D. Germline CDR1 SGHTA, CDR2 FQGNSA. V was shortened by 1 base and J by 5 bases, with 12 bases between the two germline ends. The CDR3 totals 15 residues. CDR3 coding DNA: TGTGCCAGCAGCTTAGGAGGGATTGGGTATCAGCCCCAGCATTTT. It is translated as CASSLGGIGYQPQHF.

The chain combines TRBV9 with TRBJ2-2; D possibly corresponds to TRBD1 (6 bases). V lost 5 bases and J 1 base, leaving 12 bases between the germline ends. This CDR3 comprises 15 residues. The germline CDR1 and CDR2 sequences are SGDLS and YYNGEE. The DNA for the CDR3 is TGTGCCAGCAGTGTCGGGACAAAGAACACCGGGGAGCTGTTTTTT. Amino acids: CASSVGTKNTGELFF.

The CDR3 is CASSEYGQNYGYTF. The DNA for the CDR3 is TGTGCCAGCAGTGAATACGGACAGAACTATGGCTACACCTTC. The chain recombines TRBV25-1 with TRBJ1-2, with D maybe TRBD1 (6 bases). In germline, CDR1 is MGHDK, CDR2 SYGVNS. The CDR3 loop spans 14 amino acids. Trimming cost V 0 bases and J 2 bases, with 7 bases left between them.